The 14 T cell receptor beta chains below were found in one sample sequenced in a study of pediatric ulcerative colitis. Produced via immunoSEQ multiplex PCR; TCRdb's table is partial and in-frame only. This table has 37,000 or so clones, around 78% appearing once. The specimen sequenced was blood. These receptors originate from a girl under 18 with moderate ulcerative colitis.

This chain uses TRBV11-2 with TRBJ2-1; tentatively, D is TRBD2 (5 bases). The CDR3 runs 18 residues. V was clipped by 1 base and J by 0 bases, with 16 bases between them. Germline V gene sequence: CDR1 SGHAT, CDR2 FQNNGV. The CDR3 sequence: CASSLVLGLPSSYNEQFF. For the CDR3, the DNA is TGTGCCAGCAGCTTAGTCCTCGGACTTCCGAGCTCCTACAATGAGCAGTTCTTC.

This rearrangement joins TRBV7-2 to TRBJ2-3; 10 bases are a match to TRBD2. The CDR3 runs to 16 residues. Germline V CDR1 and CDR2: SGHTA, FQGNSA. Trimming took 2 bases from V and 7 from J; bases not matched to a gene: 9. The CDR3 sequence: CASSLIPSGGPNTQYF. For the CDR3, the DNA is TGTGCCAGCAGCTTAATTCCTAGCGGGGGCCCGAATACGCAGTATTTT.

For the CDR3, the DNA is TGTGCCAGCAGCTTAATCCAGGGGGCAGGGAAAGCTTTCTTT. It encodes CASSLIQGAGKAFF. J is TRBJ1-1 and V is TRBV7-2, with TRBD1 matching over 8 bases. V lost 2 bases and J lost 9; bases outside the gene matches: 8. The CDR3 spans 14 residues. Germline values: CDR1 SGHTA, CDR2 FQGNSA.

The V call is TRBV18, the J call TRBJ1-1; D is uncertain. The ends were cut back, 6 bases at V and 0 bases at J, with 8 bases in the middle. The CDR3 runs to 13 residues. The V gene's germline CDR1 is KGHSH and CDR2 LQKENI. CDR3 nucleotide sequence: TGTGCCAGCTCCTCCAATTTGAACACTGAAGCTTTCTTT. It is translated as CASSSNLNTEAFF.

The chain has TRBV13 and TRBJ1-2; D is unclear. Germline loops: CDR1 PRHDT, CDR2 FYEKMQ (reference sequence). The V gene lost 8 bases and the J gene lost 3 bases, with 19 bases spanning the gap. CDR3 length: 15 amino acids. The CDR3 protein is CASRAGDGPHYGYTF. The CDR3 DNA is TGTGCCAGCCGGGCGGGTGACGGACCACACTATGGCTACACCTTC.

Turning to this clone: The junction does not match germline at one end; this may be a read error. The CDR3 loop reads CASSLAASGGYNEQFF. In nucleotides, the CDR3 is TGTGCTAGCAGCTTAGCCGCAAGCGGGGGCTACAATGAGCAGTTCTTC. The V call is TRBV7-7, the J call TRBJ2-1, with 8 bases aligning to TRBD2. The CDR3 runs 16 residues. Germline V lookup: CDR1 SSHAT, CDR2 FNYEAQ (reference sequence).

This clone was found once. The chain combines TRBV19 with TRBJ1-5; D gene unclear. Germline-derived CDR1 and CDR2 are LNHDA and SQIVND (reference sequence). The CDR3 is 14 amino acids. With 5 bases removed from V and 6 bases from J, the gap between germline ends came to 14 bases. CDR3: CASSPVQPGQPQHF. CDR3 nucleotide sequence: TGTGCCAGTAGTCCAGTGCAGCCAGGTCAGCCCCAGCATTTT. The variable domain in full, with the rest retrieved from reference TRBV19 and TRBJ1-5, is DGGITQSPKYLFRKEGQNVTLSCEQNLNHDAMYWYRQDPGQGLRLIYYSQIVNDFQKGDIAEGYSVSREKKESFPLTVTSAQKNPTAFYLCASSPVQPGQPQHFGDGTRLSIL.

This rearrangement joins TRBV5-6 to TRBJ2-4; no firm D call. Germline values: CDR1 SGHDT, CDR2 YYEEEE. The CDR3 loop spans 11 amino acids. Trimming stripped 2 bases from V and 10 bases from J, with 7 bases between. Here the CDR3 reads CASSFVGIQYF. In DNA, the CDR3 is TGTGCCAGCAGCTTTGTAGGTATTCAGTACTTC.

CDR3 bases: TGTGCCAGCAGCTTGACTAGCGGTGGCCAGTATTTT. As protein: CASSLTSGGQYF. The rearrangement uses TRBV7-9 and TRBJ2-3; 9 bases are shared with TRBD2. V was clipped by 3 bases and J by 12 bases; unmatched bases: 4. CDR1 and CDR2 (germline): SEHNR, FQNEAQ (reference sequence). CDR3 size: 12 residues.

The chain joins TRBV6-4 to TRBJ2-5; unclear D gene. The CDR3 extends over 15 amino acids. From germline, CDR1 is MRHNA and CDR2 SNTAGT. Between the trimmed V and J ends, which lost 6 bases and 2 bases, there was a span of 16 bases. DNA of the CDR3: TGTGCCAGCAGCGGACGGGCGCCCAAACAAGAGACCCAGTACTTC. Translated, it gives CASSGRAPKQETQYF.

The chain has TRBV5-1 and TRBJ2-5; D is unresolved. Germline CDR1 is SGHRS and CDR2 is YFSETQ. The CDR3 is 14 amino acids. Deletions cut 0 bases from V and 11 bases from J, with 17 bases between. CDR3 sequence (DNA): TGCGCCAGCAGCTTGGATAGAGGCCTCCAGATACAGTACTTC. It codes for CASSLDRGLQIQYF.

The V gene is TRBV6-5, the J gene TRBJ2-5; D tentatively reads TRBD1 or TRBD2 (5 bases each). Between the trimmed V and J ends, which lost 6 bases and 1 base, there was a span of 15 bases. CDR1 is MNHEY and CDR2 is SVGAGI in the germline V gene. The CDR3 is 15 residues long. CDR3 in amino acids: CASRNRDGLQETQYF. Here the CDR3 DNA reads TGTGCCAGCAGGAACCGGGACGGGCTCCAAGAGACCCAGTACTTC.

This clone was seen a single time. The CDR3 DNA reads TGCGCCAGCAGCTTGCGTAGCGGCGAAGAGACCCAGTACTTC. It specifies CASSLRSGEETQYF. This chain uses TRBV5-1 with TRBJ2-5; maybe TRBD2 (6 bases). The CDR3 has 14 amino acids. Trimming shortened V by 1 base and J by 3 bases, and 10 bases separated the two germline ends. Germline V gene sequence: CDR1 SGHRS, CDR2 YFSETQ. The full variable domain, its missing parts supplied by reference TRBV5-1 and TRBJ2-5, is KAGVTQTPRYLIKTRGQQVTLSCSPISGHRSVSWYQQTPGQGLQFLFEYFSETQRNKGNFPGRFSGRQFSNSRSEMNVSTLELGDSALYLCASSLRSGEETQYFGPGTRLLVL.

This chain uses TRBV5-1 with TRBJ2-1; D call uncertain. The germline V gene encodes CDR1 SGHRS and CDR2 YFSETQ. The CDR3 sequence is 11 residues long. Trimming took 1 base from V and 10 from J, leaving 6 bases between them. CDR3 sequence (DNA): TGCGCCAGCAGCTTGCGTACAGAGCAGTTCTTC. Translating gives CASSLRTEQFF.